A single TCR beta chain is shown here with its context. This clonotype came up a few times. Its target antigen remains unknown. No per-base quality is available; no much larger clone lies one base away. The intended sense of this specimen's treatment or condition label: live attenuated yellow fever vaccine strain. At each blood-draw timepoint, two biological replicates of bulk PBMCs were obtained. PBMCs were isolated from peripheral blood using a standard Ficoll-Paque protocol. TriZol was used to extract RNA from bulk PBMCs, from CD4 and CD8 fractions, and from dextramer-positive and dextramer-negative fractions. Based on the germline V gene, the CDR1 and CDR2 sequences are MDHEN and SYDVKM. The CDR3 goes from the cysteine to the phenylalanine over 13 residues. The retained sequence is limited to the CDR3, 39 bases, with the frame set at the first base. Trimming at the junction amounts to 5 bases on V and 0 bases on J, and the germline ends lie 7 bases apart.

This sample was included in a study of T cells after yellow fever vaccination (dated 2019 in TCRdb). Study-wide context: The SMART-Seq v4 Ultra Low Input RNA kit was used to prepare libraries from fractions with low cell numbers. To track T-cell clones before and after primary and booster YFV17D yellow fever vaccination, bulk TCR alpha and beta repertoires were sequenced longitudinally. Two healthy male donors made up the cohort, one aged 18 to 29 years and the other aged 30 to 40 years. Blood was drawn at multiple timepoints before and after primary and secondary immunization, with bulk PBMC replicates and cell subsets isolated.

TCR cDNA was synthesized by 5'RACE template switching, through which a universal primer site and unique molecular identifiers were introduced. Priming for cDNA synthesis came from both the TCR alpha and TCR beta constant segments. Library amplification involved two PCR steps, and the second step added sample barcodes and sequencing adapters. Sequencing of libraries was performed on Illumina HiSeq 2500 (2x100 bp) or NovaSeq (2x150 bp). The original pipeline was this. Demultiplexing of reads and collapsing into UMI consensus sequences were performed with MIGEC, and V(D)J alignment was carried out with MiXCR. Clonotypes responding to the vaccine were identified with edgeR on replicate PBMC samples, with the criteria of FDR below 0.01 and a log2 fold change above 5 up to day 15. Each bulk clonotype received a CD4 or CD8 identity based on whether the sequenced CD4 or CD8 repertoire contained that clonotype at higher abundance. TCRdb reanalyzed the raw reads on its own, using fastp at Q25 for trimming and MiXCR for clone calling, and kept in-frame beta chains. Identical CDR3 protein sequences are pooled into one entry, listed with their most common genes and DNA. In this record, the V and J calls reflect TCRdb's handling and not the investigators' own analysis. The sample records hundreds of thousands of distinct CDR3 sequences, approximately 12% of which are singletons. Clones ranked in the top ten supply roughly an eighth of the sample.

The paper as a whole reports these results and caveats: Because only a couple of donors were included in the study, the extent to which the findings can be generalized is limited. The secondary T-cell response was found to be weaker but faster than the primary response, with a peak reached on day 5 rather than on day 15. Computational filtering was required because FACS-sorted repertoires could contain abundant contaminating clonotypes from the bulk population. A small fraction of clonotypes appeared in both the CD4 and CD8 compartments, likely as a result of convergent recombination. Most clones expanded after primary vaccination were re-detected after the booster (almost 98% of CD4 and roughly 85% of CD8), suggesting broad memory maintenance.

The chain was built from TRBV28 and TRBJ2-5; the D gene is unclear. The sequencing here drew on PBMCs, taken on the day of the yellow fever booster vaccination. This receptor was taken from a man aged 25-45 years who received the YFV17D yellow fever vaccine. CDR3 loop: CASSQGDQETQYF. The sequenced DNA: TGTGCCAGCAGTCAAGGTGACCAAGAGACCCAGTACTTC.